This T cell receptor (beta chain) was identified in a study of Graves' ophthalmopathy and Graves' hyperthyroidism. Findings and caveats of the study: Separation of ophthalmopathy from stable hyperthyroidism was achieved by a 13-signature model, at approximately 90% sensitivity and around 81% specificity.

The CDR3 spans 14 residues. With 6 bases removed from V and 8 bases from J, the gap between germline ends came to 17 bases. The V gene's germline CDR1 is SEHNR and CDR2 FQNEAQ (reference sequence). Ineligible for inclusion were patients with other autoimmune diseases, uncontrolled infections, pregnancy or lactation. Transcripts of RNA were the source for amplifying TCR beta CDR3 regions. The workflow started with a first-round RT-PCR run with HTBI primers and then moved on to a second-round multiplex PCR. TCRdb analysed the multiplex PCR reads with MiXCR anew, one entry per CDR3 protein. The sample lists roughly 700,000 distinct CDR3 sequences; around 40% were seen once. This clonotype was counted at least ten times. The antigen is undetermined.

The clonotype was recovered from an adult man with Graves' ophthalmopathy. Sample: peripheral blood. This chain connects TRBV7-9 to TRBJ1-3; unclear D gene. CDR3 region: CASSSGGGRDTIYF. For the CDR3, the DNA is TGTGCCAGCAGTTCAGGAGGAGGGCGGGACACCATATATTTT. The variable domain in full, completed from reference TRBV7-9 and TRBJ1-3, reads DTGVSQNPRHKITKRGQNVTFRCDPISEHNRLYWYRQTLGQGPEFLTYFQNEAQLEKSRLLSDRFSAERPKGSFSTLEIQRTEQGDSAMYLCASSSGGGRDTIYFGEGSWLTVV.